The table lists the clone carrying this T cell receptor (beta chain) with a few counts. Its antigen is still unknown. As it was prepared, the TCRbeta library received unique molecular identifiers. Using its own MiXCR run on the PCR reads, TCRdb lists one record per CDR3 protein. The sample comprises 250,000 to 400,000 distinct CDR3 sequences, about a quarter of which are singletons, and about a tenth rests with the top ten. The sample originates from a study of T-cell reconstitution after alpha-beta-depleted transplantation in children. Study conclusions and caveats: In patients about two months after transplant, alpha-beta T cells reportedly arose from several hundred expanded graft clones. When one year had passed after transplant, most T-cell counts and diversity came from newly produced T cells. In some patients, recipient T cells and intrathymic progenitors surviving conditioning explained high day-60 diversity.

Germline CDR1 ENHRY, CDR2 SYGVKD. This CDR3 has 15 residues. The germline V and J ends were trimmed by 4 bases and 5 bases, with 17 bases remaining between them. The source material was PBMCs, mostly from graft donor cells, sampled 180 days after TCRalphabeta/CD19-depleted stem cell transplant. The receptor's source is a male patient aged 10 to 17 who had a stem cell transplant for acute lymphoblastic leukemia, so the T cells may come from the graft donor. The chain carries TRBV10-3 and TRBJ2-5; maybe TRBD2 (7 bases). Here the CDR3 DNA reads TGTGCCATCAGTGGGGGGCTAGCGGAGGGGGAGACCCAGTACTTC. Amino acid sequence: CAISGGLAEGETQYF.